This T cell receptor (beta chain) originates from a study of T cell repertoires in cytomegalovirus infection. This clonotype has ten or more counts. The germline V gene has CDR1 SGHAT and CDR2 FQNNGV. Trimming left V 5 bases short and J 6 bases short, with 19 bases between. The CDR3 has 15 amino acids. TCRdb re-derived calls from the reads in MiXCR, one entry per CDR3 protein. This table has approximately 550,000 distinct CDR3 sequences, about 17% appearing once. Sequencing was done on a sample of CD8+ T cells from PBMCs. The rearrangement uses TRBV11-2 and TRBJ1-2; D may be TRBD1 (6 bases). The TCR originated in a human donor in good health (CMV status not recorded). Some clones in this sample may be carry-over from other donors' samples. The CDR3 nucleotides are TGTGCCAGCAGCAAATCGGGGGGCGCCCCCGATGGCTACACCTTC. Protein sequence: CASSKSGGAPDGYTF.